The next 24 T cell receptor beta chains were all read from a single sample in a study of T cells in Graves' hyperthyroidism and ophthalmopathy. Template material for amplifying TCR beta CDR3 regions consisted of RNA transcripts. The primer set for the first-round RT-PCR of the TCR CDR3 was HTBI. TCRdb called the multiplex PCR reads again in MiXCR, with one record for every CDR3 protein. The table includes roughly 570,000 distinct CDR3 sequences, around 45% detected once. Sample: peripheral blood or thyroid tissue (not recorded which). Receptors originate from an adult woman with Graves' disease, either hyperthyroidism or ophthalmopathy (not recorded which).

This clonotype came up once. The V and J genes are TRBV9 and TRBJ2-1, with 10 nucleotides matching TRBD2. With V trimmed by 0 bases and J by 12 bases, 9 bases remained unmatched. The CDR3 runs 15 residues. Germline V gene sequence: CDR1 SGDLS, CDR2 YYNGEE. CDR3 region: CASSVALAGAPRQFF. In DNA, the CDR3 is TGTGCCAGCAGCGTAGCCCTAGCGGGAGCCCCACGGCAGTTCTTC.

This clonotype has more than one count but fewer than ten. Germline and junction disagree at one end, which may indicate a read error. J is TRBJ2-6 and V is TRBV7-8; no clear D gene. CDR3 length: 12 amino acids. Germline V CDR1 and CDR2: SGHVS, FQNEAQ. The CDR3 loop reads CASNSRANVLTF. DNA of the CDR3: TGTGCCAGTAACTCTCGGGCCAACGTCCTGACTTTC. Looking up the rest from reference TRBV7-8 and TRBJ2-6 gives the full variable domain: GAGVSQSPRYKVAKRGQDVALRCDPISGHVSLFWYQQALGQGPEFLTYFQNEAQLDKSGLPSDRFFAERPEGSVSTLKIQRTQQEDSAVYLCASNSRANVLTFGAGSRLTVL.

The table lists this clonotype with many counts. The junction departs from germline at one end; a sequencing error may be responsible. In DNA form, the CDR3 reads TGTGCCAGCAGATTTCGGGGGGACTTGTGCTTC. Translated, it gives CASRFRGDLCF. The chain couples TRBV7-9 to TRBJ2-7, with 7 bases lining up with TRBD2. Germline CDR1 is SEHNR and CDR2 is FQNEAQ (reference sequence). The CDR3 totals 11 residues.

The V gene is TRBV29-1, the J gene TRBJ1-2, with D unresolved. V lost 6 bases to trimming and J lost 0 bases, with 11 bases between them. The CDR3 has 13 amino acids. Germline V gene sequence: CDR1 SQVTM, CDR2 ANQGSEA. CDR3 loop: CSVASGANYGYTF. The CDR3 DNA sequence: TGCAGCGTCGCTTCGGGAGCTAACTATGGCTACACCTTC.

Note on this clonotype: This may come from a read error, since a much larger clone is one base off. The chain combines TRBV6-6 with TRBJ1-1; no clear D gene. The CDR3 is made up of 14 amino acids. Germline CDR1 is MNHNY and CDR2 is SVGAGI (reference sequence). The CDR3 nucleotides read TGTGCCAGCATCCTGGAGAGACCCCCGCCTGAAGCTTCCTTT. It yields the protein CASILERPPPEASF.

Ten or more counts support this clonotype. V and J are TRBV9 and TRBJ2-7; the D is unclear. The CDR3 totals 15 residues. Trimming stripped 0 bases from V and 0 bases from J, with 10 bases between. In germline, CDR1 is SGDLS, CDR2 YYNGEE. The DNA of the CDR3 is TGTGCCAGCAGCGTAGGATCCACCAGCTCCTACGAGCAGTACTTC. It translates to CASSVGSTSSYEQYF. The variable domain in full, with the rest retrieved from reference TRBV9 and TRBJ2-7, is DSGVTQTPKHLITATGQRVTLRCSPRSGDLSVYWYQQSLDQGLQFLIQYYNGEERAKGNILERFSAQQFPDLHSELNLSSLELGDSALYFCASSVGSTSSYEQYFGPGTRLTVT.

This chain joins TRBV7-2 and TRBJ1-2, with unresolved D. V lost 3 bases and J 0 bases, leaving 8 bases between the germline ends. The CDR3 has 14 residues. CDR1 is SGHTA and CDR2 is FQGNSA in the germline V gene. CDR3 sequence reads: CASSFRQANYGYTF. CDR3 bases: TGTGCCAGCAGCTTCCGCCAGGCTAACTATGGCTACACCTTC.

Concerning this clonotype itself: One end of the junction is discordant with germline, which a read error may explain. CDR3 DNA: TGTGCCAGTAGTCCCTACAGCGGCGAGCAGTACTTC. Encoded protein: CASSPYSGEQYF. This chain links TRBV29-1 with TRBJ2-7; maybe TRBD2 (5 bases). This CDR3 is 12 amino acids long. Looked up from germline, CDR1 is SQVTM and CDR2 is ANQGSEA.

The rearrangement uses TRBV19 and TRBJ1-2; possibly TRBD1 for D (5 bases). V was cut by 2 bases and J by 1 base, with 17 bases left in between. This CDR3 is 17 amino acids long. The V gene's germline CDR1 is LNHDA and CDR2 SQIVND (reference sequence). The CDR3 coding sequence is TGTGCCAGTAGTATAAGTGGGGCCAGAGCGGTTAACTATGGCTACACCTTC. This codes for CASSISGARAVNYGYTF.

A note on this clonotype: This may be a read error: a much more frequent sequence differs by one nucleotide. The CDR3 ends on some other residue instead of the conserved phenylalanine or tryptophan, so this is likely a read error. The chain combines TRBV13 with TRBJ2-7; 8 bases match TRBD1. This CDR3 is built from 16 residues. V shed 6 bases, J shed 4 bases, and the junction held 14 bases outside the gene matches. Looked up from germline, CDR1 is PRHDT and CDR2 is FYEKMQ (reference sequence). This chain's CDR3 is CASSKARGRPRYEQYL. CDR3 in DNA: TGTGCCAGCAGTAAAGCCAGGGGGCGCCCCAGATACGAGCAGTACCTC.

The chain has TRBV7-2 and TRBJ1-1; weak D call: TRBD1 (5 bases). From germline, CDR1 is SGHTA and CDR2 FQGNSA. The CDR3 spans 15 residues. Trimming took 6 bases from V and 4 from J, leaving 18 bases between them. This CDR3 is CASRPTSGGVTEAFF. The CDR3 DNA reads TGTGCCAGCAGGCCGACTAGCGGGGGGGTCACTGAAGCTTTCTTT. The whole variable domain, filled in from reference TRBV7-2 and TRBJ1-1, reads GAGVSQSPSNKVTEKGKDVELRCDPISGHTALYWYRQSLGQGLEFLIYFQGNSAPDKSGLPSDRFSAERTGGSVSTLTIQRTQQEDSAVYLCASRPTSGGVTEAFFGQGTRLTVV.

For this clonotype: Likely a read error: the CDR3 ends without its conserved phenylalanine or tryptophan. The limits of the CDR3 on the DNA are not certain, so only TCRdb's listed CDR3 is given. This chain links TRBV20-1 with TRBJ2-7; TRBD2 is taken as the D call from the table, unchecked against the DNA. CDR1 and CDR2 (germline): DFQATT, SNEGSKA (reference sequence). The length of the CDR3 is 9 amino acids, counting both ends. CDR3 loop: CSVPPCPYP.

V is TRBV7-6 and J is TRBJ1-1, with 7 bases that match TRBD1. CDR3 size: 15 residues. Germline CDR1 is SGHVS and CDR2 is FNYEAQ. Trimming took 5 bases from V and 6 from J; bases not matched to a gene: 12. This CDR3 is CASSPQQGRTAEAFF. For the CDR3, the DNA is TGTGCCAGCAGCCCACAACAGGGGCGGACGGCTGAAGCTTTCTTT. Supplemented by reference TRBV7-6 and TRBJ1-1, the full variable domain reads GAGVSQSPRYKVTKRGQDVALRCDPISGHVSLYWYRQALGQGPEFLTYFNYEAQQDKSGLPNDRFSAERPEGSISTLTIQRTEQRDSAMYRCASSPQQGRTAEAFFGQGTRLTVV.

This clonotype showed up many times. The chain carries TRBV14 and TRBJ1-4; no firm D call. V was trimmed by 1 base and J by 8 bases, leaving 8 bases between them. The CDR3 has 13 residues. Germline values: CDR1 SGHDN, CDR2 FVKESK. The CDR3 loop is CASSQGSGEKLFF. The CDR3 region has the DNA TGTGCCAGCAGCCAAGGGTCGGGAGAAAAACTGTTTTTT.

This chain connects TRBV7-2 to TRBJ2-5, with 10 bases matching TRBD1. The CDR3 totals 14 residues. V lost 5 bases to trimming and J lost 5 bases; unmatched junction nucleotides: 5. Germline loops: CDR1 SGHTA, CDR2 FQGNSA. This chain's CDR3 is CASSPGQGDETQYF. The CDR3 bases are TGTGCCAGCAGCCCTGGACAGGGGGATGAGACCCAGTACTTC.

Ten or more counts support this clonotype. The rearrangement uses TRBV11-3 and TRBJ2-7; D ambiguous. V shed 1 base and J shed 6 bases, with 10 bases lying between them. CDR3 size: 13 residues. Looked up from germline, CDR1 is SGHNT and CDR2 is YENEEA. This CDR3 is CASSLASGREQYF. In nucleotides, the CDR3 is TGTGCCAGCAGCTTAGCTTCCGGACGCGAGCAGTACTTC.

V gene TRBV7-9 combines with J gene TRBJ1-2; TRBD1 might be the D (5 bases). The germline gives CDR1 SEHNR, CDR2 FQNEAQ (reference sequence). This CDR3 is 14 amino acids long. Trimming cost V 5 bases and J 12 bases, with 22 bases left between them. The CDR3 spells CASSGEEGYEGNTF. Written as DNA, the CDR3 is TGTGCCAGCAGCGGAGAAGAGGGGTATGAGGGCAACACCTTC.

This clonotype has only a few counts. This chain links TRBV20-1 with TRBJ2-2; D call uncertain. The CDR3 loop spans 11 amino acids. Germline CDR1 reads DFQATT; CDR2 reads SNEGSKA (reference sequence). With 3 bases removed from V and 7 bases from J, the gap between germline ends came to 6 bases. Written as DNA, the CDR3 is TGCAGTGCTAGGTCGGGCGGGGAGCTGTTTTTT. Translated, it gives CSARSGGELFF.

In the case of this clonotype: The CDR3 does not close with the conserved phenylalanine or tryptophan, likely indicating a read error. Because the CDR3's place on the DNA is in doubt, the DNA is left out and the CDR3 is given as listed by TCRdb. This chain connects TRBV2 to TRBJ1-1; TRBD1 reflects the table's D call only, with no check against the DNA. The CDR3 length equals 13 residues, ends included. Germline values: CDR1 SNHLY, CDR2 FYNNEI. The CDR3 region is CATVGILGAEAFL.

This clonotype was detected ten times or more. The rearrangement links TRBV7-6 to TRBJ2-7, with D perhaps matching TRBD1 or TRBD2 (5 bases each). The CDR3 is 15 residues long. Trimming left V 3 bases short and J 2 bases short, with 14 bases between. The germline gives CDR1 SGHVS, CDR2 FNYEAQ. The CDR3 bases are TGTGCCAGCAGCTTTGGGTCGGGACGGGCCTACGAGCAGTACTTC. Translated: CASSFGSGRAYEQYF. Supplemented by reference TRBV7-6 and TRBJ2-7, the full variable domain reads GAGVSQSPRYKVTKRGQDVALRCDPISGHVSLYWYRQALGQGPEFLTYFNYEAQQDKSGLPNDRFSAERPEGSISTLTIQRTEQRDSAMYRCASSFGSGRAYEQYFGPGTRLTVT.

This clonotype was detected a few times. The rearrangement joins TRBV28 to TRBJ2-7, with D perhaps TRBD2 (6 bases). This CDR3 spans 14 amino acids. Germline V gene data show CDR1 as MDHEN and CDR2 as SYDVKM. Trimming took 8 bases from V and 7 from J, leaving 21 bases between them. This chain's CDR3 is CASRRRGSLGEQYF. CDR3 DNA: TGTGCCAGCCGTCGGCGGGGATCCCTGGGGGAGCAGTACTTC.

The chain has TRBV9 and TRBJ2-7; 8 bases fit TRBD1. This CDR3 contains 16 residues. Germline values: CDR1 SGDLS, CDR2 YYNGEE. The J segment lost 3 bases and the V segment lost 5 bases, leaving 13 bases of the junction unmatched. The CDR3 sequence: CASSPSGQGRGYEQYF. The CDR3, as DNA: TGTGCCAGCAGTCCCTCCGGACAGGGTCGTGGCTACGAGCAGTACTTC. The variable domain in full, completed from reference TRBV9 and TRBJ2-7, reads DSGVTQTPKHLITATGQRVTLRCSPRSGDLSVYWYQQSLDQGLQFLIQYYNGEERAKGNILERFSAQQFPDLHSELNLSSLELGDSALYFCASSPSGQGRGYEQYFGPGTRLTVT.

This sequence joins TRBV24-1 and TRBJ1-2; 7 bases fit TRBD1. The CDR3 extends over 14 amino acids. The V gene end was trimmed by 9 bases and the J gene end by 0 bases; junction bases not matched to a gene: 6. Germline CDR1 and CDR2: KGHDR and SFDVKD. The CDR3, as DNA: TGTGCCACCTCCCGGGACAGTTCTAACTATGGCTACACCTTC. This codes for CATSRDSSNYGYTF.

This clonotype was seen just once. V gene TRBV7-2 combines with J gene TRBJ1-4; a weak D match, TRBD1 (6 bases). Trimming removed 4 bases at V and 8 bases at J, with 17 bases between. Germline V gene lookup returns CDR1 SGHTA and CDR2 FQGNSA. The CDR3 runs to 15 residues. CDR3 in amino acids: CASSSTPGAREKLFF. CDR3 nucleotides: TGTGCCAGCAGCTCCACCCCGGGGGCAAGGGAAAAACTGTTTTTT.